This TCR beta chain was sequenced in a study of T cells in Graves' hyperthyroidism and ophthalmopathy. Study results and limitations: Progression to ophthalmopathy was predicted a median of 6.5 months early. Using 13 V-J features, a model discriminated ophthalmopathy from stable hyperthyroidism.

Clinical symptoms, serum thyroxine and TRAb, thyroid ultrasound and orbital computed tomography together formed the diagnostic basis. Cells are PBMCs isolated from about 10 ml of fresh blood. As to this clonotype: Its target is not known. Its ends do not fully match the called genes, so a read error is possible.

The CDR3 regions of TCR beta were amplified from RNA transcripts. A set of HTBI primers served as the primers for a first-round RT-PCR of the TCR CDR3. MiXCR, applied by TCRdb to the multiplex PCR reads, yields one record per CDR3 protein. The sample comprises 360,000 or so distinct CDR3 sequences, about 16% of which are singletons, and roughly a fifth rests with the top ten. This clonotype was obtained from a woman aged 60 to 75 with Graves' ophthalmopathy. The sequencing sample was made of blood.

CDR3 in DNA: TGTGCCAGCAAAGGGTCTAGCACAGATACGCGGTATTTT. Translation gives CASKGSSTDTRYF. The chain is built from TRBV7-9 and TRBJ2-3, with D maybe TRBD2 (5 bases). CDR1 and CDR2 from the germline V gene are SEHNR and FQNEAQ (reference sequence). This CDR3 spans 13 amino acids.